The 15 T cell receptor beta chains presented below share a single source sample, sequenced in a study of identical twins. TCRdb used MiXCR to reprocess the 5' RACE reads, holding one entry per CDR3 protein. The sample comprises 500,000 or so distinct CDR3 sequences, under 25% of which are singletons, and around 0.91% rests with the top ten. The same specimen was also included in a second study, on T cells expressing NK-cell markers.

Sequenced input: CD4+ T cells sorted from blood. These receptors all come from a woman in her late teens or twenties in good health.

In this sample, this clonotype turned up a few times. The chain links TRBV7-2 to TRBJ2-3; D is possibly TRBD2 (7 bases). CDR1 is SGHTA, CDR2 FQGNSA, per germline. The V end was cut by 5 bases, the J end by 8 bases, with 11 bases between. The CDR3 sequence is 12 residues long. The CDR3 protein is CASSGRGGTQYF. The CDR3 DNA follows: TGTGCCAGCAGCGGGAGGGGGGGTACGCAGTATTTT.

This sequence joins TRBV5-5 and TRBJ1-2; D remains unclear. The V end lost 4 bases, the J end lost 1 base, and 17 bases lay between the germline ends. This CDR3 contains 16 residues. Germline loops: CDR1 SGHKS, CDR2 YYEKEE (reference sequence). The chain's CDR3 is CASSLNPQSLNYGYTF. The CDR3 DNA follows: TGTGCCAGCAGCCTAAATCCACAGTCACTTAACTATGGCTACACCTTC. Complete variable domain (other parts from reference TRBV5-5 and TRBJ1-2): DAGVTQSPTHLIKTRGQQVTLRCSPISGHKSVSWYQQVLGQGPQFIFQYYEKEERGRGNFPDRFSARQFPNYSSELNVNALLLGDSALYLCASSLNPQSLNYGYTFGSGTRLTVV.

This clonotype turned up a few times. The chain is built from TRBV5-1 and TRBJ2-2, with TRBD1 matching 9 bases. V shed 4 bases, J shed 3 bases, and the junction held 10 bases outside the gene matches. In germline, CDR1 is SGHRS, CDR2 YFSETQ. CDR3 length: 17 amino acids. CDR3 in DNA: TGCGCCAGCAGCACTGGTTGGGGACAGGGATACACCGGGGAGCTGTTTTTT. It codes for CASSTGWGQGYTGELFF.

The sample holds a few counts of this clonotype. The chain recombines TRBV18 with TRBJ2-2; D unclear. V was shortened by 3 bases and J by 3 bases, with 11 bases between the two germline ends. CDR1 KGHSH and CDR2 LQKENI come from the germline V gene. The CDR3 totals 15 residues. The DNA of the CDR3 is TGTGCCAGCTCACCTCCCTTTGGAGACACCGGGGAGCTGTTTTTT. Its translation: CASSPPFGDTGELFF.

In its sample, this clonotype was seen once. The chain joins TRBV29-1 to TRBJ2-3; 7 positions match TRBD2. This CDR3 has 16 amino acids. Trimming at V came to 0 bases and at J to 13 bases, leaving 19 bases not matched to a gene. The V gene's germline CDR1 is SQVTM and CDR2 ANQGSEA. The CDR3 sequence: CSVEDRKRVRGRAEYF. The CDR3 DNA reads as TGCAGCGTTGAAGATAGGAAGCGAGTCCGGGGGAGGGCCGAGTATTTT.

This clonotype showed up just a few times. The chain couples TRBV20-1 to TRBJ2-1, with 10 nucleotides matching TRBD2. There are 16 residues in the CDR3. V was pared by 3 bases and J by 6 bases, with 11 bases of the junction left unmatched. The germline V gene has CDR1 DFQATT and CDR2 SNEGSKA (reference sequence). Written as DNA, the CDR3 is TGCAGTGCTAGGCCCACCCTAGCGGGGGCCAGCAATGAGCAGTTCTTC. Amino acid sequence: CSARPTLAGASNEQFF.

This chain joins TRBV5-1 and TRBJ2-5; a weak D match, TRBD2 (7 bases). The CDR3 has 14 residues. V was pared by 4 bases and J by 4 bases, with 14 bases between. CDR1 SGHRS and CDR2 YFSETQ come from the germline V gene. For the CDR3, the DNA is TGCGCCAGCAGCGGGGGGGCCCGCGGAGAGACCCAGTACTTC. Translation gives CASSGGARGETQYF.

This clonotype was counted between two and nine times. The CDR3: CASSLGMSNMNTEAFF. CDR3 nucleotide sequence: TGCGCCAGCAGCTTGGGCATGTCGAACATGAACACTGAAGCTTTCTTT. The chain uses TRBV5-1 and TRBJ1-1; D remains unclear. CDR1 SGHRS and CDR2 YFSETQ come from the germline V gene. V lost 0 bases and J lost 0, with 12 bases in between. This CDR3 spans 16 amino acids.

This clonotype appeared a few times. The genes are TRBV6-2 or TRBV6-3 and TRBJ1-5; D is ambiguous. CDR1 and CDR2 (germline): MNHEY, SVGEGT. The CDR3 has 14 residues. Trimming stripped 3 bases from V and 9 bases from J, with 15 bases between. CDR3 nucleotides: TGTGCCAGCAGTTATGGCAACCTAATGTCGCCCCAGCATTTT. This translates into CASSYGNLMSPQHF.

The rearrangement joins TRBV9 to TRBJ2-1; D may correspond to TRBD1 or TRBD2 (5 bases each). Germline CDR1 is SGDLS and CDR2 is YYNGEE. The length of the CDR3 is 12 residues. V gave up 3 bases and J gave up 6 bases, with 7 bases separating them. The DNA of the CDR3 is TGTGCCAGCAGCGGGGGGAGCAATGAGCAGTTCTTC. Protein sequence: CASSGGSNEQFF. The entire variable domain, with the rest obtained from reference TRBV9 and TRBJ2-1, is as follows: DSGVTQTPKHLITATGQRVTLRCSPRSGDLSVYWYQQSLDQGLQFLIQYYNGEERAKGNILERFSAQQFPDLHSELNLSSLELGDSALYFCASSGGSNEQFFGPGTRLTVL.

The V gene is TRBV5-1, the J gene TRBJ2-2, with 9 bases identical to TRBD1. The CDR3 covers 16 residues. The germline CDR1 and CDR2 sequences are SGHRS and YFSETQ. The junction had 4 bases not matched to a gene; V was cut back by 4 bases and J by 0 bases. The CDR3 DNA follows: TGCGCCAGCAGCGAGGGACAGGGCGCGAACACCGGGGAGCTGTTTTTT. This translates into CASSEGQGANTGELFF.

This clonotype was detected a few times. This chain joins TRBV7-2 and TRBJ1-1, with D possibly matching TRBD1 (6 bases). The germline CDR1 and CDR2 sequences are SGHTA and FQGNSA. The CDR3 has 14 residues. V was trimmed by 3 bases and J by 2 bases, leaving 10 bases between them. CDR3 protein: CASSLVRGNTEAFF. For the CDR3, the DNA is TGTGCCAGCAGCTTGGTCAGGGGCAACACTGAAGCTTTCTTT.

This clonotype was seen only a few times. The rearrangement joins TRBV6-2 or TRBV6-3 to TRBJ1-5; D is possibly TRBD1 (5 bases). Germline V gives CDR1 MNHEY, CDR2 SVGEGT. CDR3 length: 13 residues. The V and J ends lost 4 bases and 7 bases respectively, with 11 bases between them. The CDR3 region is CASSWGYGQPQHF. CDR3 DNA sequence: TGTGCCAGCAGTTGGGGGTATGGGCAGCCCCAGCATTTT.

This clonotype was recorded many times. The chain carries TRBV12-3 or TRBV12-4 and TRBJ2-1, with 7 bases fitting TRBD2. The V and J ends lost 6 bases and 9 bases, in that order; junction bases with no gene match: 11. The CDR3 contains 14 residues. CDR3 loop: CASRRAGMGSEQFF. Written as DNA, the CDR3 is TGTGCCAGCAGACGAGCGGGGATGGGGAGTGAGCAGTTCTTC.

This clonotype was counted a few times. The chain has TRBV7-6 and TRBJ2-7; TRBD2 aligns across 9 bases. The V gene end was trimmed by 1 base and the J gene end by 0 bases; junction bases not matched to a gene: 4. This CDR3 comprises 16 residues. Germline V gene sequence: CDR1 SGHVS, CDR2 FNYEAQ. CDR3 sequence: CASSLGVAGVSYEQYF. The CDR3 DNA reads TGTGCCAGCAGCTTAGGGGTAGCGGGGGTCTCCTACGAGCAGTACTTC.